A single T cell receptor (beta chain) is shown here with its context. The data derive from a study of T cell responses to AZD1222 COVID-19 vaccine. The repertoire was sequenced with immunoSEQ multiplex PCR; TCRdb's copy has only in-frame clones and lacks some. The table shows 100,000 to 120,000 clones, with around 82% occurring only once. CDR1 is GTSNPN and CDR2 is SVGIG in the germline V gene (reference sequence). Between the trimmed V and J ends, which lost 5 bases and 0 bases, there was a span of 11 bases. The CDR3 is 14 residues long. The V gene is TRBV30, the J gene TRBJ1-3; D not resolved. The source of this sequence is an adult in good health. The starting material was peripheral blood, obtained on day 0 of AZD1222 vaccination. For the CDR3, the DNA is TGTGCCTGGGCTGGACCGATCTCTGGAAACACCATATATTTT. Protein: CAWAGPISGNTIYF. Full variable domain (missing parts from reference TRBV30 and TRBJ1-3): SQTIHQWPATLVQPVGSPLSLECTVEGTSNPNLYWYRQAAGRGLQLLFYSVGIGQISSEVPQNLSASRPQDRQFILSSKKLLLSDSGFYLCAWAGPISGNTIYFGEGSWLTVV.